Sequencing of this TCR beta chain was carried out in a study of T cells after yellow fever vaccination. TCRdb redid the calling of the 5' RACE reads with MiXCR, one entry per CDR3 protein. Among 200,000 to 250,000 distinct CDR3 sequences listed, approximately 3.2% were seen once. Ten or more counts support this clonotype. This CDR3 is built from 15 residues. Per germline, CDR1 SGHRS and CDR2 YFSETQ. V lost 2 bases to trimming and J lost 4 bases; unmatched junction nucleotides: 8. The sequencing here drew on CD4+ T cells sorted from PBMCs, taken 10 days after the yellow fever booster vaccination. This chain uses TRBV5-1 with TRBJ1-1; 7 positions agree with TRBD1. The source of this sequence is a man younger than 35 who received the YFV17D yellow fever vaccine. The CDR3 sequence is CASSFTGVGSTEAFF. The DNA of the CDR3 is TGCGCCAGCAGCTTTACAGGGGTGGGATCCACTGAAGCTTTCTTT.